This T cell receptor (beta chain) was profiled in a study of OX40 agonist ivuxolimab in advanced cancers. Study details: Patients got intravenous ivuxolimab at 0.01 to 10 mg/kg every 2 weeks.

Germline V gene lookup returns CDR1 SGHRS and CDR2 YFSETQ. This CDR3 has 14 amino acids. Trimming took off 3 bases at V and 3 bases at J, with 13 bases between the two ends. TCRdb's table, derived via immunoSEQ multiplex PCR, lists solely in-frame clones and lacks some. This table has 70,000 to 95,000 clones, about nine tenths appearing once. The origin of this receptor is an adult with an advanced solid tumor such as melanoma, head and neck, liver or kidney cancer. The chain joins TRBV5-1 to TRBJ2-7, with D perhaps TRBD1 (6 bases). Material: CD4+ or CD8+ T cells sorted from blood, obtained in a trial of the OX40 agonist ivuxolimab. The CDR3 DNA reads as TGCGCCAGCAGCTCAGGGGCGGCAAACTACGAGCAGTACTTC. It specifies CASSSGAANYEQYF.